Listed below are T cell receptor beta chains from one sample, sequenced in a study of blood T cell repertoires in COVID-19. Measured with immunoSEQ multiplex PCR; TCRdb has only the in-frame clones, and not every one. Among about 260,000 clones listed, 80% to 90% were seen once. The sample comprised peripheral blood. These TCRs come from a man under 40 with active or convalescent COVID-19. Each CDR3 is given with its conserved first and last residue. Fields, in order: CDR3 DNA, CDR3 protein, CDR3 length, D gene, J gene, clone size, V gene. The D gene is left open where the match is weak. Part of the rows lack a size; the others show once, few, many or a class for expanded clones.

DNA: TGTGCCAGCAGAACACAGGGGGCTAAGAATTCACCCCTCCACTTT
CDR3: CASRTQGAKNSPLHF
length: 15
D: TRBD1
J: TRBJ1-6
size: -
V: TRBV6-5

DNA: TGTGCCATCAAAGACTTAAGCACAGATACGCAGTATTTT
CDR3: CAIKDLSTDTQYF
length: 13
D: -
J: TRBJ2-3
size: few
V: TRBV10-3

DNA: TGCAGCGTTGCCTTACAGGGGATTTCGGAAAAACTGTTTTTT
CDR3: CSVALQGISEKLFF
length: 14
D: TRBD1
J: TRBJ1-4
size: -
V: TRBV29-1

DNA: TGTGCCAGAAGTGGCGGGGGGGAAAAACTGTTTTTT
CDR3: CARSGGGEKLFF
length: 12
D: -
J: TRBJ1-4
size: -
V: TRBV5-3

DNA: TGTGCCAGCAAACCGGGGGACAGGGCCGACACTGAAGCTTTCTTT
CDR3: CASKPGDRADTEAFF
length: 15
D: TRBD1
J: TRBJ1-1
size: -
V: TRBV9

DNA: TGTGCCAGCAGTCTGGACGGAGGTTACAATGAGCAGTTCTTC
CDR3: CASSLDGGYNEQFF
length: 14
D: -
J: TRBJ2-1
size: once
V: TRBV6-4

DNA: TGTGCCAGCAGTTACCAGGGTGGAGGGGCGCATGGCTACACCTTC
CDR3: CASSYQGGGAHGYTF
length: 15
D: -
J: TRBJ1-2
size: -
V: TRBV6-7

DNA: TGTGCCAGCAGCACAGTTCTTTGGGGACAGGGTCATGGCTACACCTTC
CDR3: CASSTVLWGQGHGYTF
length: 16
D: TRBD1
J: TRBJ1-2
size: many
V: TRBV5-4

DNA: TGTGCCAGCTCTACTGGACAGGGAGGTGGAAACACCATATATTTT
CDR3: CASSTGQGGGNTIYF
length: 15
D: TRBD1
J: TRBJ1-3
size: -
V: TRBV27

DNA: TGCGCCAGCAGCCAAGTTCCCCCTGGGGGCGGCCTAGTTACCTACAATGAGCAGTTCTTC
CDR3: CASSQVPPGGGLVTYNEQFF
length: 20
D: -
J: TRBJ2-1
size: once
V: TRBV4-3

DNA: TGTGCCAGCAGCCAAGAAAACAGGATGAACACTGAAGCTTTCTTT
CDR3: CASSQENRMNTEAFF
length: 15
D: -
J: TRBJ1-1
size: -
V: TRBV14

DNA: TGTGCCAGCAGTGAAGTAACAGGGCGCGGCAATGAGCAGTTCTTC
CDR3: CASSEVTGRGNEQFF
length: 15
D: -
J: TRBJ2-1
size: once
V: TRBV2

DNA: TGCTCACTCCGGGGGGGGTCCGGGGAGCTGTTTTTT
CDR3: CSLRGGSGELFF
length: 12
D: TRBD2
J: TRBJ2-2
size: -
V: TRBV29-1

DNA: TGTGCCAGCAGCCCGCCTACAGGCAATTATGGCTACACCTTC
CDR3: CASSPPTGNYGYTF
length: 14
D: -
J: TRBJ1-2
size: -
V: TRBV5-4

DNA: TGTGCCAGCAGTGAATGGGGCGGGAACACTGAAGCTTTCTTT
CDR3: CASSEWGGNTEAFF
length: 14
D: -
J: TRBJ1-1
size: -
V: TRBV25-1

DNA: TGTGCCAGTAGCACCGGGACAGGGGTCATCAATGAGCAGTTCTTC
CDR3: CASSTGTGVINEQFF
length: 15
D: TRBD1
J: TRBJ2-1
size: -
V: TRBV19

DNA: TGTGCCAGCAGCCATGGCGGAGATCTTTTGTGGGCTTTCTTT
CDR3: CASSHGGDLLWAFF
length: 14
D: -
J: TRBJ1-1
size: once
V: TRBV3-1/TRBV3-2

DNA: TGTGCCAGCAGCCCCTGGGGAGGGGGGGGCACAGATACGCAGTATTTT
CDR3: CASSPWGGGGTDTQYF
length: 16
D: -
J: TRBJ2-3
size: -
V: TRBV9

DNA: TGTGCCAGCAGTATACTAGCGGGGGGAGATACGCAGTATTTT
CDR3: CASSILAGGDTQYF
length: 14
D: TRBD2
J: TRBJ2-3
size: -
V: TRBV6-5

DNA: TGTGCCTGGAGTTTCCCCGGGACAGGGTTGGGCTACACCTTC
CDR3: CAWSFPGTGLGYTF
length: 14
D: TRBD1
J: TRBJ1-2
size: -
V: TRBV30

DNA: TGTGCCAGCACCGGGCTAGCCGCCACCCAGTACTTC
CDR3: CASTGLAATQYF
length: 12
D: -
J: TRBJ2-5
size: -
V: TRBV11-2

DNA: TGTGCCAGCAGCTTGGGATATTTCGGGAACCAGCCCCAGCATTTT
CDR3: CASSLGYFGNQPQHF
length: 15
D: -
J: TRBJ1-5
size: -
V: TRBV5-6

DNA: TGTGCCACCTCACTAGGGACTAGCAGTGGAGATACGCAGTATTTT
CDR3: CATSLGTSSGDTQYF
length: 15
D: TRBD2
J: TRBJ2-3
size: -
V: TRBV2